This T cell receptor (beta chain) comes out of a study of blood T cell repertoires in COVID-19. Seattle patients were enrolled during active infection and followed longitudinally. Assay used: immunoSEQ multiplex PCR; TCRdb lists only in-frame clones, some missing. Among 70,000 or so clones, roughly 71% were seen once, and the ten largest hold about 16%. Sequencing input: peripheral blood. The receptor was isolated from a man aged 55 to 70 with COVID-19, enrolled during active disease.

CDR3 nucleotides: TGTGCCAGTAGTAAAGACAGGGCTCCGAGTGGCTACACCTTC. The encoded protein is CASSKDRAPSGYTF. V and J are TRBV19 and TRBJ1-2, with 7 bases that match TRBD1. The CDR3 contains 14 residues. V lost 4 bases and J lost 7; bases outside the gene matches: 9. Germline CDR1 reads LNHDA; CDR2 reads SQIVND (reference sequence).